Below are 4 T cell receptor beta chains sequenced from a single sample in a study of blood T cell dynamics during melanoma immunotherapy. Time point described: week 3, after first cycle of checkpoint inhibitor. The data were produced by immunoSEQ multiplex PCR, yet TCRdb's version contains in-frame clones alone and is incomplete. The table includes roughly 29,000 clones, approximately 83% detected once. Material: blood, obtained from a patient treated with checkpoint blockade. These receptors were taken from a human donor with melanoma.

This rearrangement joins TRBV5-6 to TRBJ2-3; the match to TRBD2 covers 8 bases. The germline V gene encodes CDR1 SGHDT and CDR2 YYEEEE. The CDR3 runs to 15 residues. After removal of 3 bases from V and 3 bases from J, the junction contained 6 bases not matched to a gene. The chain's CDR3 is CASSWRGASTDTQYF. The CDR3 DNA sequence: TGTGCCAGCAGCTGGCGGGGGGCGTCGACAGATACGCAGTATTTT.

This sequence joins TRBV7-9 and TRBJ2-5; tentatively, D is TRBD1 (5 bases). V lost 0 bases and J 5 bases, leaving 7 bases between the germline ends. Germline-derived CDR1 and CDR2 are SEHNR and FQNEAQ (reference sequence). This CDR3 is built from 13 residues. The CDR3 DNA is TGTGCCAGCAGCTTAGCGGGGCGGGAGACCCAGTACTTC. Amino acids: CASSLAGRETQYF.

The chain employs TRBV9 and TRBJ2-1, with 10 bases identical to TRBD2. J lost 8 bases, V lost 2 bases, and 4 bases had no gene match. This CDR3 is 14 amino acids long. Germline CDR1 is SGDLS and CDR2 is YYNGEE. CDR3 protein: CASSVSSGSYEQFF. DNA of the CDR3: TGTGCCAGCAGCGTCTCTAGCGGGAGTTATGAGCAGTTCTTC.

The J gene is TRBJ2-3, the V gene TRBV2; unclear D gene. V dropped 0 bases and J dropped 2 bases, with 9 bases sitting between them. Germline CDR1 SNHLY, CDR2 FYNNEI. This CDR3 is built from 15 residues. This CDR3 is CASSEAHHTTDTQYF. The DNA for the CDR3 is TGTGCCAGCAGTGAAGCCCACCACACCACAGATACGCAGTATTTT. The entire variable domain, with the rest obtained from reference TRBV2 and TRBJ2-3, is as follows: EPEVTQTPSHQVTQMGQEVILRCVPISNHLYFYWYRQILGQKVEFLVSFYNNEISEKSEIFDDQFSVERPDGSNFTLKIRSTKLEDSAMYFCASSEAHHTTDTQYFGPGTRLTVL.